The entry that follows covers one TCR beta chain sequence. Per the original data handling: From reference gene primer amplification, estimates of nucleated cell counts were derived. The method was immunoSEQ multiplex PCR; TCRdb's version includes in-frame clones alone and lacks a portion of them. V, J and clone size are taken as reported in that table, and D and trimming were inferred from the DNA itself. The sample lists a few hundred thousand clones; 85% to 90% were seen once. The source of the sample is a study of blood T cell repertoires in COVID-19. The junction had 11 bases not matched to a gene; V was cut back by 4 bases and J by 7 bases. CDR3 length: 15 residues. CDR1 and CDR2 (germline): SGHNT, YYREEE (reference sequence).

This chain links TRBV5-4 with TRBJ1-2, with 9 positions matching TRBD1. The sequence was collected from a young woman who had recovered from COVID-19. Sequenced sample: PBMCs or T cells enriched from blood (not recorded which). This CDR3 is CASSNPPGTGFGYTF. CDR3 nucleotide sequence: TGTGCCAGCAGCAACCCCCCCGGGACAGGGTTTGGCTACACCTTC.